A single sample is the source of the 18 T cell receptor beta chains below, sequenced in a study of T cells in localized non-small cell lung cancer. Measured with immunoSEQ multiplex PCR; TCRdb has only the in-frame clones, and not every one. Here the sample spans approximately 83,000 clones, approximately 90% being singletons. The sample was peripheral blood, taken before any cancer treatment. The receptors come from a woman between 40 and 69 years old with stage I squamous cell lung carcinoma.

The rearrangement joins TRBV4-1 to TRBJ1-2; 9 bases fit TRBD1. Per the germline V gene, CDR1 is MGHRA and CDR2 is YSYEKL. The CDR3 is made up of 17 amino acids. The trim removed 0 bases at V and 6 bases at J, leaving 11 bases unmatched. The CDR3 region has the DNA TGCGCCAGCAGCCAAGATGCCCCCGGACAGGGGCTGCATGGCTACACCTTC. It specifies CASSQDAPGQGLHGYTF.

The chain couples TRBV9 to TRBJ2-1; 14 bases align to TRBD2. CDR1 is SGDLS and CDR2 is YYNGEE in the germline V gene. The CDR3 covers 18 residues. The J segment lost 5 bases and the V segment lost 3 bases, leaving 10 bases of the junction unmatched. CDR3 nucleotide sequence: TGTGCCAGCAGCGGAAGGGGACTAGCGGGGGTCGGGAACAATGAGCAGTTCTTC. It specifies CASSGRGLAGVGNNEQFF.

The gene calls are TRBV7-3 and TRBJ1-1, with D perhaps TRBD1 (5 bases). This CDR3 is 14 amino acids long. CDR1 and CDR2 (germline): SGHTA, FQGTGA. V lost 4 bases to trimming and J lost 1 base, with 10 bases between them. CDR3 in DNA: TGTGCCAGCAGCTCCGGGACGGCGAACACTGAAGCTTTCTTT. As protein: CASSSGTANTEAFF.

In its sample, this clone was seen a few times. The chain uses TRBV5-1 and TRBJ1-6; D is unclear. Germline V CDR1 and CDR2: SGHRS, YFSETQ. V was clipped by 5 bases and J by 14 bases, with 14 bases between them. This CDR3 region has 12 residues. CDR3 sequence (DNA): TGCGCCAGCAGTCCGGACGGCTTAACCCTCCACTTT. Its translation is CASSPDGLTLHF.

The chain recombines TRBV30 with TRBJ1-6, with a possible D match to TRBD1 (5 bases). Germline CDR1 is GTSNPN and CDR2 is SVGIG (reference sequence). The CDR3 is made up of 13 amino acids. The V and J ends lost 0 bases and 9 bases respectively, with 9 bases between them. CDR3 sequence (DNA): TGTGCCTGGAGTGTACGGGGGGTTTCACCCCTCCACTTT. This gives the protein CAWSVRGVSPLHF.

The rearrangement links TRBV5-1 to TRBJ1-2; D gene uncertain. The V gene lost 3 bases and the J gene lost 8 bases, with 23 bases spanning the gap. The CDR3 runs to 16 residues. CDR1 is SGHRS and CDR2 is YFSETQ in the germline V gene. CDR3 in amino acids: CASSSDGGRDGGGYTF. The CDR3 coding sequence is TGCGCCAGCAGCTCCGATGGAGGGAGGGATGGAGGCGGCTACACCTTC.

The chain employs TRBV21-1 and TRBJ1-5. TRBV21-1 is shown as a pseudogene. CDR3 length: 15 amino acids. The CDR3 DNA follows: TGTGCCAGCAGCCCCCTCGGACGGACGAATCAGCCCCAGCATTTT. This sequence encodes CASSPLGRTNQPQHF.

The rearrangement joins TRBV4-1 to TRBJ1-1; D is perhaps TRBD1 (5 bases). Trimming cost V 4 bases and J 0 bases, with 12 bases left between them. Looked up from germline, CDR1 is MGHRA and CDR2 is YSYEKL. This CDR3 comprises 15 residues. This chain's CDR3 is CASSLSGGMNTEAFF. As DNA, the CDR3 is TGCGCCAGCAGCCTCTCGGGGGGTATGAACACTGAAGCTTTCTTT.

J is TRBJ1-2 and V is TRBV5-5, with D possibly being TRBD1 (5 bases). Germline V lookup: CDR1 SGHKS, CDR2 YYEKEE (reference sequence). Trimming left V 4 bases short and J 3 bases short, with 13 bases between. The CDR3 spans 14 residues. CDR3 sequence (DNA): TGTGCCAGCAGCGCGGGGGAAGGAGACTATGGCTACACCTTC. Amino acids: CASSAGEGDYGYTF.

This sequence joins TRBV7-9 and TRBJ2-3, with a tentative D call TRBD2 (5 bases). Trimming took 2 bases from V and 2 from J, leaving 11 bases between them. The CDR3 spans 15 residues. Germline loops: CDR1 SEHNR, CDR2 FQNEAQ (reference sequence). The CDR3 nucleotides are TGTGCCAGCAGCTTAAAACGGGGAGCCACAGATACGCAGTATTTT. Translated, it gives CASSLKRGATDTQYF.

The rearrangement uses TRBV19 and TRBJ1-2; 9 bases map to TRBD1. CDR3 size: 15 residues. Germline trimming cut 5 bases from V and 8 bases from J; bases unmatched to any gene: 12. Per the germline V gene, CDR1 is LNHDA and CDR2 is SQIVND (reference sequence). CDR3 in DNA: TGTGCCAGTAGTCCAGGGACAGGGCAAAGGGTCGGCTACACCTTC. It encodes CASSPGTGQRVGYTF.

The chain carries TRBV6-4 and TRBJ2-1; 10 bases are shared with TRBD1. J lost 4 bases, V lost 3 bases, and 18 bases had no gene match. The CDR3 length is 20 residues. Germline loops: CDR1 MRHNA, CDR2 SNTAGT. CDR3 in amino acids: CASSEDSGTGAPIKYNEQFF. In DNA, the CDR3 is TGTGCCAGCAGTGAGGATTCCGGGACAGGGGCCCCCATTAAATACAATGAGCAGTTCTTC.

The rearrangement links TRBV5-1 to TRBJ2-3; D gene uncertain. CDR1 SGHRS and CDR2 YFSETQ come from the germline V gene. Trimming pared 7 bases from V and 2 bases from J, leaving 11 bases between. CDR3 length: 13 residues. The CDR3 DNA follows: TGCGCCAGCCACGAGTTAGCCACAGATACGCAGTATTTT. This codes for CASHELATDTQYF.

This clone has a handful of counts. This sequence joins TRBV5-1 and TRBJ1-1, with a possible D match to TRBD1 (6 bases). Trimming removed 0 bases at V and 3 bases at J, with 9 bases between. The germline V gene has CDR1 SGHRS and CDR2 YFSETQ. The CDR3 is made up of 14 amino acids. The CDR3: CASSLGGRDTEAFF. The CDR3, as DNA: TGCGCCAGCAGCTTGGGGGGGCGCGACACTGAAGCTTTCTTT. Together with reference TRBV5-1 and TRBJ1-1, the CDR3 gives the full variable domain: KAGVTQTPRYLIKTRGQQVTLSCSPISGHRSVSWYQQTPGQGLQFLFEYFSETQRNKGNFPGRFSGRQFSNSRSEMNVSTLELGDSALYLCASSLGGRDTEAFFGQGTRLTVV.

The rearrangement links TRBV5-6 to TRBJ1-5, with TRBD1 matching 9 bases. Germline-derived CDR1 and CDR2 are SGHDT and YYEEEE. The CDR3 totals 15 residues. V shed 4 bases, J shed 3 bases, and the junction held 5 bases outside the gene matches. The CDR3 is CASSPGTGNNQPQHF. CDR3 bases: TGTGCCAGCAGCCCGGGGACAGGGAACAATCAGCCCCAGCATTTT.

The V and J genes are TRBV10-1 and TRBJ2-7; a possible D gene is TRBD1 (6 bases). CDR3 length: 13 amino acids. Trimming removed 0 bases at V and 6 bases at J, with 9 bases between. CDR1 is WNHNN and CDR2 is SYGVQD in the germline V gene (reference sequence). The CDR3 DNA is TGCGCCAGCAGTGAGTCACCAGGGGCCGAGCAGTACTTC. This translates into CASSESPGAEQYF.

The chain has TRBV5-1 and TRBJ2-3; possibly TRBD1 for D (6 bases). This CDR3 spans 16 amino acids. Germline CDR1 reads SGHRS; CDR2 reads YFSETQ. The V and J ends lost 4 bases and 3 bases respectively, with 18 bases between them. The CDR3 spells CASSLGLEGETDTQYF. In DNA form, the CDR3 reads TGCGCCAGCAGCCTGGGGCTAGAGGGGGAAACAGATACGCAGTATTTT. Complete variable domain (other parts from reference TRBV5-1 and TRBJ2-3): KAGVTQTPRYLIKTRGQQVTLSCSPISGHRSVSWYQQTPGQGLQFLFEYFSETQRNKGNFPGRFSGRQFSNSRSEMNVSTLELGDSALYLCASSLGLEGETDTQYFGPGTRLTVL.

The chain has TRBV19 and TRBJ1-5, with D uncertain. The CDR3 covers 14 residues. With 5 bases removed from V and 2 bases from J, the gap between germline ends came to 10 bases. The germline V gene encodes CDR1 LNHDA and CDR2 SQIVND (reference sequence). The CDR3 DNA reads TGTGCCAGTAGTTATGGGCAGGGCAATCAGCCCCAGCATTTT. Protein product: CASSYGQGNQPQHF.